A single sample gave rise to the 21 T cell receptor beta chains below, sequenced in a study of blood T cell repertoires in COVID-19. Produced via immunoSEQ multiplex PCR; TCRdb's table is partial and in-frame only. Of just under 350,000 clones in the sample, around 82% were seen once. Sequencing was performed on peripheral blood. These receptors were collected from a man aged 30-40 years with active or convalescent COVID-19.

The chain's CDR3 is CASSASGSTDTQYF. In nucleotides, the CDR3 is TGTGCCAGCTCAGCCAGCGGGAGTACAGATACGCAGTATTTT. The gene calls are TRBV18 and TRBJ2-3; 8 bases line up with TRBD2. J lost 3 bases, V lost 5 bases, and 4 bases had no gene match. Germline assignment: CDR1 KGHSH and CDR2 LQKENI. The CDR3 contains 14 residues.

The chain has TRBV2 and TRBJ2-3; D call uncertain. CDR1 and CDR2 from the germline V gene are SNHLY and FYNNEI. Trimming stripped 7 bases from V and 8 bases from J, with 16 bases between. This CDR3 spans 13 amino acids. CDR3 DNA sequence: TGTGCCAGCATCTCCGGTCGCTATTCTACGCAGTATTTT. Its translation: CASISGRYSTQYF.

This chain joins TRBV29-1 and TRBJ2-7, with D perhaps matching TRBD2 (6 bases). The CDR3 spans 14 residues. V was shortened by 8 bases and J by 2 bases, with 19 bases between the two germline ends. The germline gives CDR1 SQVTM, CDR2 ANQGSEA. CDR3 region: CSSPEAGIPYEQYF. Written as DNA, the CDR3 is TGCAGCTCCCCAGAGGCGGGGATTCCCTACGAGCAGTACTTC.

V usage is TRBV5-6 and J usage is TRBJ1-1; D gene uncertain. Germline CDR1 is SGHDT and CDR2 is YYEEEE. V lost 1 base and J 4 bases, leaving 5 bases between the germline ends. This CDR3 is built from 12 residues. The CDR3 is CASSLYRTEAFF. The DNA of the CDR3 is TGTGCCAGCAGCTTGTATCGCACTGAAGCTTTCTTT.

The rearrangement uses TRBV19 and TRBJ2-1; weak D call: TRBD1 (6 bases). Germline V CDR1 and CDR2: LNHDA, SQIVND (reference sequence). The CDR3 spans 15 residues. V dropped 3 bases and J dropped 2 bases, with 11 bases sitting between them. CDR3: CASSMLGAPYNEQFF. The CDR3 bases are TGTGCCAGTAGTATGTTGGGGGCCCCCTACAATGAGCAGTTCTTC.

V is TRBV4-1 and J is TRBJ1-1; D perhaps matches TRBD1 (5 bases). V shed 4 bases and J shed 6 bases, with 18 bases lying between them. The CDR3 loop spans 15 amino acids. Germline V lookup: CDR1 MGHRA, CDR2 YSYEKL. In DNA, the CDR3 is TGCGCCAGCAGCCGAGAACCGGGAGAGGGACCTGAAGCTTTCTTT. Translated, it gives CASSREPGEGPEAFF.

This chain connects TRBV3-1 (or the pseudogene TRBV3-2) to TRBJ2-7; 9 bases align to TRBD2. Germline trimming cut 4 bases from V and 7 bases from J; bases unmatched to any gene: 8. The CDR3 totals 14 residues. Germline values: CDR1 LGHDT, CDR2 YNNKEL (reference sequence). The CDR3 spells CASSLGGGAREQYF. CDR3 sequence (DNA): TGTGCCAGCAGCCTTGGCGGGGGGGCACGAGAGCAGTACTTC.

V is TRBV6-5 and J is TRBJ2-7, with 8 bases matching TRBD1. This CDR3 contains 14 residues. V lost 5 bases to trimming and J lost 2 bases; unmatched junction nucleotides: 5. Germline assignment: CDR1 MNHEY and CDR2 SVGAGI. CDR3: CASSLRDRPYEQYF. CDR3 sequence (DNA): TGTGCCAGCAGTCTTAGGGACAGGCCCTACGAGCAGTACTTC.

The genes are TRBV7-2 and TRBJ1-6; 7 bases line up with TRBD1. Unmatched junction bases numbered 6, after V lost 3 bases and J lost 10 bases. CDR1 is SGHTA and CDR2 is FQGNSA in the germline V gene. CDR3 length equals 14 residues. CDR3 loop: CASSLRQGESPLHF. The CDR3 DNA reads as TGTGCCAGCAGCTTGAGACAGGGCGAATCACCCCTCCACTTT.

In DNA, the CDR3 is TGTGCCAGCAGCTTAGCTGGACAGTATAATTCACCCCTCCACTTT. It translates to CASSLAGQYNSPLHF. This chain joins TRBV7-3 and TRBJ1-6, with D possibly being TRBD1 (6 bases). The ends were cut back, 2 bases at V and 4 bases at J, with 9 bases in the middle. Germline CDR1 is SGHTA and CDR2 is FQGTGA. The CDR3 is made up of 15 amino acids.

For the CDR3, the DNA is TGTGCCAGCAGCTTAGGGCCAGGGGGCGGCACTGAAGCTTTCTTT. Protein product: CASSLGPGGGTEAFF. The chain couples TRBV7-3 to TRBJ1-1; TRBD1 aligns across 8 bases. CDR3 length equals 15 residues. CDR1 is SGHTA and CDR2 is FQGTGA in the germline V gene. V was clipped by 2 bases and J by 4 bases; unmatched bases: 6.

J is TRBJ2-1 and V is TRBV27; 9 bases match TRBD2. This CDR3 contains 16 residues. V gave up 7 bases and J gave up 7 bases; unmatched junction bases: 14. Germline V gives CDR1 MNHEY, CDR2 SMNVEV (reference sequence). CDR3: CASIFKREVPWNEQFF. The CDR3 DNA follows: TGTGCCAGCATTTTTAAGCGGGAGGTCCCTTGGAATGAGCAGTTCTTC.

This chain connects TRBV6-2 or TRBV6-3 to TRBJ1-5, with 9 bases fitting TRBD1. J lost 7 bases, V lost 6 bases, and 7 bases had no gene match. The germline gives CDR1 MNHEY, CDR2 SVGEGT. This CDR3 has 14 amino acids. CDR3 in DNA: TGTGCCAGCAGCGTGACAGGGGGACACCAGCCCCAGCATTTT. It is translated as CASSVTGGHQPQHF.

The chain is built from TRBV4-2 and TRBJ2-1, with 7 bases matching TRBD1. This CDR3 region has 14 residues. V was clipped by 5 bases and J by 7 bases; unmatched bases: 8. Germline CDR1 LGHNA, CDR2 YNFKEQ. CDR3 coding DNA: TGTGCCAGCAGCGCCCGACAGGGTTGGAATGAGCAGTTCTTC. It is translated as CASSARQGWNEQFF.

This clone came up once. V usage is TRBV29-1 and J usage is TRBJ2-1, with 7 bases fitting TRBD1. The CDR3 contains 13 residues. The trim removed 2 bases at V and 5 bases at J, leaving 3 bases unmatched. CDR1 is SQVTM and CDR2 is ANQGSEA in the germline V gene. The CDR3 loop reads CSVEKGADNEQFF. Here the CDR3 DNA reads TGCAGCGTTGAAAAGGGGGCGGACAATGAGCAGTTCTTC.

The gene calls are TRBV5-5 and TRBJ1-1; no reliable D call. Germline V gene lookup returns CDR1 SGHKS and CDR2 YYEKEE (reference sequence). The ends were cut back, 2 bases at V and 5 bases at J, with 7 bases in the middle. The CDR3 covers 12 residues. The CDR3 DNA is TGTGCCAGCAGCTTCAGAACAACTGAAGCTTTCTTT. It is translated as CASSFRTTEAFF.

The V gene is TRBV7-9, the J gene TRBJ2-1; 8 bases agree with TRBD1. Germline CDR1 SEHNR, CDR2 FQNEAQ (reference sequence). The CDR3 has 16 amino acids. V was pared by 2 bases and J by 5 bases, with 8 bases of the junction left unmatched. The CDR3 DNA follows: TGTGCCAGCAGCTTATTCGAGACAGGGGTGGACAATGAGCAGTTCTTC. Amino acid sequence: CASSLFETGVDNEQFF.

The chain employs TRBV7-8 and TRBJ1-5; D unclear. Per germline, CDR1 SGHVS and CDR2 FQNEAQ. V gave up 4 bases and J gave up 7 bases, with 8 bases separating them. The CDR3 has 12 residues. Here the CDR3 reads CASSSWAQPQHF. Here the CDR3 DNA reads TGTGCCAGCAGCTCGTGGGCACAGCCCCAGCATTTT.

V usage is TRBV7-6 and J usage is TRBJ2-1, with D perhaps TRBD2 (6 bases). Germline-derived CDR1 and CDR2 are SGHVS and FNYEAQ. The V end was cut by 1 base, the J end by 6 bases, with 10 bases between. This CDR3 comprises 14 residues. The CDR3 nucleotides are TGTGCCAGCAGCTTAGGGGGGGAAGGCAATGAGCAGTTCTTC. It is translated as CASSLGGEGNEQFF.

This chain joins TRBV27 and TRBJ2-1; D perhaps matches TRBD2 (6 bases). The germline V and J ends were trimmed by 3 bases and 10 bases, with 16 bases remaining between them. CDR1 is MNHEY, CDR2 SMNVEV, per germline (reference sequence). CDR3 length: 14 residues. The CDR3 reads CASSLATRDREQFF. For the CDR3, the DNA is TGTGCCAGCAGTTTGGCTACGCGGGACCGGGAGCAGTTCTTC.

The V call is TRBV4-3, the J call TRBJ1-1; 8 bases map to TRBD1. The trim removed 2 bases at V and 2 bases at J, leaving 7 bases unmatched. This CDR3 is built from 16 residues. The V gene's germline CDR1 is LGHNA and CDR2 YSLEER. This chain's CDR3 is CASSQTPGTGNTEAFF. CDR3 nucleotide sequence: TGCGCCAGCAGCCAAACCCCCGGGACAGGCAACACTGAAGCTTTCTTT.